The 21 T cell receptor beta chains below all came from one sample that was sequenced in a study of T-cell reconstitution after alpha-beta-depleted transplantation in children. Unique molecular identifiers were incorporated into the prepared TCRbeta library. TCRdb re-called the PCR reads through MiXCR, storing one row per CDR3 protein. Among about 210,000 distinct CDR3 sequences listed, 17% were seen once. The source material was PBMCs, mostly from graft donor cells, sampled 360 days after TCRalphabeta/CD19-depleted stem cell transplant. The receptors come from a male patient aged 2-9 years who had a stem cell transplant for acute lymphoblastic leukemia, so the T cells may come from the graft donor.

This clonotype was seen a handful of times. This sequence joins TRBV12-3 or TRBV12-4 and TRBJ1-3; D ambiguous. Trimming removed 4 bases at V and 0 bases at J, with 16 bases between. CDR3 length: 17 residues. CDR3 protein: CASSSLWSTSSGNTIYF. In nucleotides, the CDR3 is TGTGCCAGCAGTTCCCTGTGGAGCACGAGCTCTGGAAACACCATATATTTT.

This chain links TRBV12-3 or TRBV12-4 with TRBJ2-3; TRBD1 matches 7 bases. V trimming: 7 bases; J trimming: 2 bases; junction bases outside the gene matches: 15. The length of the CDR3 is 17 residues. The CDR3: CASNTQNRGPHTDTQYF. CDR3 coding DNA: TGTGCCAGCAACACTCAGAACAGGGGCCCCCACACAGATACGCAGTATTTT.

This clonotype was detected only once. V gene TRBV20-1 combines with J gene TRBJ1-1; 7 bases fit TRBD1. Losses at the gene ends were 2 bases for V and 1 base for J; bases not matched to a gene: 10. The CDR3 loop spans 16 amino acids. CDR1 and CDR2 from the germline V gene are DFQATT and SNEGSKA (reference sequence). This CDR3 reads CSARKWGSGGNTEAFF. As DNA, the CDR3 is TGCAGTGCTAGAAAGTGGGGATCAGGGGGGAACACTGAAGCTTTCTTT.

V and J are TRBV2 and TRBJ1-2, with D perhaps matching TRBD1 (6 bases). The germline V and J ends were trimmed by 3 bases and 3 bases, with 14 bases remaining between them. Germline loops: CDR1 SNHLY, CDR2 FYNNEI. This CDR3 comprises 15 residues. CDR3 DNA sequence: TGTGCCAGCAGTGAGAGGGACAAAAGGGACTATGGCTACACCTTC. Translating it yields CASSERDKRDYGYTF.

This sequence joins TRBV29-1 and TRBJ2-1; the match to TRBD2 covers 8 bases. V trimming: 4 bases; J trimming: 7 bases; junction bases outside the gene matches: 3. This CDR3 contains 12 residues. CDR1 and CDR2 from the germline V gene are SQVTM and ANQGSEA. This chain's CDR3 is CSVVGRGNEQFF. The CDR3 nucleotides read TGCAGCGTTGTCGGGAGGGGAAATGAGCAGTTCTTC.

This rearrangement joins TRBV10-2 to TRBJ2-3; TRBD2 agrees at 10 bases. Germline CDR1 reads WSHSY; CDR2 reads SAAADI. V shed 10 bases and J 3 bases; nucleotides not matched to a gene: 7. The CDR3 contains 14 residues. Here the CDR3 DNA reads TGCGCCACCCAGCGGGGGGGCCGGACAGATACGCAGTATTTT. Amino acids: CATQRGGRTDTQYF.

This clonotype was seen at least ten times. This chain links TRBV12-3 or TRBV12-4 with TRBJ2-1; TRBD2 aligns across 7 bases. J lost 0 bases, V lost 5 bases, and 4 bases had no gene match. The CDR3 spans 15 residues. The CDR3 protein is CASSRTSVSYNEQFF. In DNA form, the CDR3 reads TGTGCCAGCAGTCGTACTAGCGTCTCCTACAATGAGCAGTTCTTC.

The chain couples TRBV10-2 to TRBJ2-7; the match to TRBD1 covers 7 bases. After removal of 6 bases from V and 0 bases from J, the junction contained 8 bases not matched to a gene. The CDR3 length is 15 residues. Germline V gene sequence: CDR1 WSHSY, CDR2 SAAADI. CDR3 residues: CASRGTGQPSYEQYF. For the CDR3, the DNA is TGCGCCAGCAGGGGGACGGGACAGCCCTCCTACGAGCAGTACTTC.

This clonotype was seen a few times. The chain links TRBV25-1 to TRBJ1-2, with 7 bases that match TRBD1. The germline CDR1 and CDR2 sequences are MGHDK and SYGVNS. The CDR3 runs to 15 residues. V lost 2 bases to trimming and J lost 2 bases; unmatched junction nucleotides: 5. Written as DNA, the CDR3 is TGTGCCAGCAGTGAACCGAACAGGGGAAACTATGGCTACACCTTC. Protein: CASSEPNRGNYGYTF.

This sequence joins TRBV11-2 and TRBJ2-5; TRBD2 matches at 10 bases. The ends lost 2 bases at V and 2 bases at J; junction bases unmatched: 8. The CDR3 is 17 residues long. Germline CDR1 SGHAT, CDR2 FQNNGV. CDR3 DNA: TGTGCCAGCAGCTTAAATGTTCTAGCGGGGGCACAAGAGACCCAGTACTTC. Its translation: CASSLNVLAGAQETQYF.

The table lists this clonotype with a few counts. The chain employs TRBV12-3 or TRBV12-4 and TRBJ1-5; no clear D gene. The CDR3 extends over 13 amino acids. V was cut by 2 bases and J by 7 bases, with 9 bases left in between. The CDR3 spells CASSLRGGQPQHF. The CDR3 DNA reads TGTGCCAGCAGTTTACGGGGTGGGCAGCCCCAGCATTTT.

This rearrangement joins TRBV3-1 to TRBJ2-3, with TRBD2 identical over 10 bases. This CDR3 is 15 amino acids long. CDR1 and CDR2 (germline): LGHDT, YNNKEL (reference sequence). The V and J ends lost 2 bases and 3 bases, in that order; junction bases with no gene match: 2. The CDR3 nucleotides are TGTGCCAGCAGCCAACTAGCGGGGGCAACAGATACGCAGTATTTT. This gives the protein CASSQLAGATDTQYF.

This clonotype was observed a few times. The rearrangement joins TRBV5-5 to TRBJ2-7; either TRBD1 or TRBD2 may supply D (5 bases each). From germline, CDR1 is SGHKS and CDR2 YYEKEE (reference sequence). The V end lost 4 bases, the J end lost 10 bases, and 15 bases lay between the germline ends. The CDR3 contains 12 residues. Here the CDR3 reads CASSTGTNSQYF. CDR3 DNA sequence: TGTGCCAGCAGCACCGGGACCAACTCCCAGTACTTC.

This clonotype was counted ten times or more. CDR3 sequence (DNA): TGTGCCAGCAGTTTAGGGCGGGGGAGCCGGGAGCCCCAGCATTTT. Protein product: CASSLGRGSREPQHF. The chain recombines TRBV12-3 or TRBV12-4 with TRBJ1-5; possible D gene TRBD1, 5 bases. The V end was cut by 1 base, the J end by 8 bases, with 15 bases between. CDR3 size: 15 residues.

Only a few counts were recorded for this clonotype. CDR3 amino acids: CASSLAVRIAGLQETQYF. In nucleotides, the CDR3 is TGTGCCAGCAGCCTGGCGGTTCGGATAGCGGGGCTTCAAGAGACCCAGTACTTC. The chain is built from TRBV6-1 and TRBJ2-5; 8 bases agree with TRBD2. Germline V gene sequence: CDR1 MNHNS, CDR2 SASEGT. CDR3 length: 18 residues. Trimming removed 6 bases from V and 2 bases from J; junction bases left unmatched: 17.

In its sample, this clonotype was seen many times. This chain joins TRBV13 and TRBJ2-3; D not certain. Germline V gene lookup returns CDR1 PRHDT and CDR2 FYEKMQ (reference sequence). Trimming shortened V by 4 bases and J by 4 bases, and 9 bases separated the two germline ends. This CDR3 is built from 13 residues. Here the CDR3 DNA reads TGTGCCAGCAGCTCCTCCTTGCCAGATACGCAGTATTTT. Residues: CASSSSLPDTQYF.

The V call is TRBV20-1, the J call TRBJ2-7; D is tentatively TRBD1 or TRBD2 (5 bases each). The CDR3 is made up of 11 amino acids. Germline V gives CDR1 DFQATT, CDR2 SNEGSKA (reference sequence). Trimming removed 4 bases at V and 5 bases at J, with 9 bases between. This chain's CDR3 is CSATLGDEQYF. In DNA, the CDR3 is TGCAGTGCTACCTTGGGGGACGAGCAGTACTTC.

This clonotype has just a few counts. The chain employs TRBV7-8 and TRBJ2-5; 10 nucleotides align to TRBD1. Per the germline V gene, CDR1 is SGHVS and CDR2 is FQNEAQ. Losses at the gene ends were 2 bases for V and 4 bases for J; bases not matched to a gene: 13. There are 18 residues in the CDR3. The CDR3 region has the DNA TGTGCCAGCAGCTTACCAGCGCGGGGGACAGGGGAGGGAGAGACCCAGTACTTC. This gives the protein CASSLPARGTGEGETQYF.

This sequence joins TRBV7-8 and TRBJ2-7; TRBD1 aligns across 7 bases. This CDR3 is 17 amino acids long. CDR1 and CDR2 from the germline V gene are SGHVS and FQNEAQ. V dropped 0 bases and J dropped 4; count of bases not matched to a gene: 12. CDR3 sequence: CASSLANPPGQNYEQYF. The CDR3 DNA follows: TGTGCCAGCAGCTTAGCTAACCCCCCGGGACAGAATTACGAGCAGTACTTC.

This clonotype was detected only a few times. V is TRBV6-1 and J is TRBJ1-1, with D maybe TRBD1 (6 bases). Germline V gene data show CDR1 as MNHNS and CDR2 as SASEGT. V gave up 10 bases and J gave up 4 bases, with 19 bases separating them. This CDR3 contains 14 residues. CDR3 amino acids: CATASQGFGTEAFF. CDR3 nucleotide sequence: TGTGCCACCGCCTCACAGGGATTTGGCACTGAAGCTTTCTTT.

This sequence joins TRBV3-1 and TRBJ2-2; the D is unclear. This CDR3 region has 14 residues. The V and J ends lost 3 bases and 4 bases respectively, with 9 bases between them. Germline lookup yields CDR1 LGHDT and CDR2 YNNKEL (reference sequence). CDR3 DNA: TGTGCCAGCAGCCATGCTCTGGGCACCGGGGAGCTGTTTTTT. Its translation: CASSHALGTGELFF.